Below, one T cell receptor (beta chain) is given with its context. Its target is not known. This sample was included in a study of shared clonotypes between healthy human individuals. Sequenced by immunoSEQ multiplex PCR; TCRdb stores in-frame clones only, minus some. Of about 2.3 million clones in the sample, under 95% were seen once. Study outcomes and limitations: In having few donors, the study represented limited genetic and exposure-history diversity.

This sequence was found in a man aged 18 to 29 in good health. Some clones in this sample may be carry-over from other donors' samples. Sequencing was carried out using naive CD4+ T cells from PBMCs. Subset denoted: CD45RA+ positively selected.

The CDR3 nucleotides read TGTGCCAGCGGCCGGACTGGGAGGGCAGATACGCAGTATTTT. Protein sequence: CASGRTGRADTQYF. The chain combines TRBV6-5 with TRBJ2-3; TRBD2 agrees at 7 bases. CDR1 and CDR2 (germline): MNHEY, SVGAGI. This CDR3 is built from 14 residues. V trimming: 8 bases; J trimming: 4 bases; junction bases outside the gene matches: 9.